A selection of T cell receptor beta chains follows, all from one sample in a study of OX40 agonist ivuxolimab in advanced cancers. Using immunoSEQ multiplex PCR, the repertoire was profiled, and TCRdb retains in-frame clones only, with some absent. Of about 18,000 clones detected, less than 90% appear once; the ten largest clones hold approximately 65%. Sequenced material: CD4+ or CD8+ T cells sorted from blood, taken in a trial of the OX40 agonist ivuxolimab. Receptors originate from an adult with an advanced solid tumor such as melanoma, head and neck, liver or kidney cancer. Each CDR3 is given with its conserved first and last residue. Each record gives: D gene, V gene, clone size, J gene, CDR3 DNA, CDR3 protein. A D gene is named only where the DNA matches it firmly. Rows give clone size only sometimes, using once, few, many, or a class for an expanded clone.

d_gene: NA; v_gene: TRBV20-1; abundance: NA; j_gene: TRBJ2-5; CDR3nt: TGCAGTGCATGGGACCGGGAGACCCAGTACTTC; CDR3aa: CSAWDRETQYF
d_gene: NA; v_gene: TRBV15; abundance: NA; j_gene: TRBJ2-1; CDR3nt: TGTGCCACCAGCAGCAGAGCCTACAATGAGCAGTTCTTC; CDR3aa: CATSSRAYNEQFF
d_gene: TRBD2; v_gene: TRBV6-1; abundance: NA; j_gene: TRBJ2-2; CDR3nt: TGTGCCAGCAGTGAAGAGGATTCGGAGCTAGCGGGGAATACCGGGGAGCTGTTTTTT; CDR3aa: CASSEEDSELAGNTGELFF
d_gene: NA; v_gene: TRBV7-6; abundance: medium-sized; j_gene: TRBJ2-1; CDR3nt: TGTGCCAGCAGCTCTACAGGCATCTCCTACAATGAGCAGTTCTTC; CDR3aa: CASSSTGISYNEQFF
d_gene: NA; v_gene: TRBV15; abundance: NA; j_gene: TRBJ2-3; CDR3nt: TGTGCCACCAGCAGAGAGGGACATAGGGCAGATACGCAGTATTTT; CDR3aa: CATSREGHRADTQYF
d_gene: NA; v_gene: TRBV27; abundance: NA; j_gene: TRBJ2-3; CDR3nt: TGTGCCAGCAGCGACCCCAACTCAGGAATGGGGGTGATAGATACGCAGTATTTT; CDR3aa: CASSDPNSGMGVIDTQYF
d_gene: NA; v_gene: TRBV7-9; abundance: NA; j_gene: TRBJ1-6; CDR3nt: TGTGCCTCGACTCTGGGTAATTCACCCCTCCACTTT; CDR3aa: CASTLGNSPLHF
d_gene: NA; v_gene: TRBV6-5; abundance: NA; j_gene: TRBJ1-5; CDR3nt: TGTGCCAGCAGTTCGGGCAGGGCCCATCAGCCCCAGCATTTT; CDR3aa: CASSSGRAHQPQHF
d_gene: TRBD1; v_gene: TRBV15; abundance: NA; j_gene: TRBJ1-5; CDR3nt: TGTGCCACCAGCAGTCCGGGACAGGGCCGCAATCAGCCCCAGCATTTT; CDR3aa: CATSSPGQGRNQPQHF
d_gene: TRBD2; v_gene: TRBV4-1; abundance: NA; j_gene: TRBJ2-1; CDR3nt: TGCGCCAGCAGCCGAGAACCGGGACTAGCTTCTGGGGAGCAGTTCTTC; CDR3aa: CASSREPGLASGEQFF
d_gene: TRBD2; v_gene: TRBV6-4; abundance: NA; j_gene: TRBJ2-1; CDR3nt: TGTGCCAGCAGTGAAGGACTAGCGGGAGATGAGCAGTTCTTC; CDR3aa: CASSEGLAGDEQFF
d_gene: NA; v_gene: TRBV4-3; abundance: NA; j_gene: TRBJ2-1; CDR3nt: TGCGCCAGCAGTACGGGACAAGAATTCAATGAGCAGTTCTTC; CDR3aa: CASSTGQEFNEQFF
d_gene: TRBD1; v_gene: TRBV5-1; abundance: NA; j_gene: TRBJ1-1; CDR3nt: TGCGCCAGCAGCTCTTTGGACAGGGGCACTGAAGCTTTCTTT; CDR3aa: CASSSLDRGTEAFF
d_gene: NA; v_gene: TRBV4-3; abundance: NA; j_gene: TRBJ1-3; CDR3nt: TGCGCCAGCAGCCAAGTAACAGGAAACACCATATATTTT; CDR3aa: CASSQVTGNTIYF
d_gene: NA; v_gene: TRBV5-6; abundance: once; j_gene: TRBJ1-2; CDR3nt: TGTGCCAGCAGCTTGGACAGGGTGAGGGAGGTCTATGGCTACACCTTC; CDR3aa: CASSLDRVREVYGYTF
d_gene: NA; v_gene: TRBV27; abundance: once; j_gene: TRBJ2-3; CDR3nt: TGTGCCAGCAGCCTCGGGTCAGATACGCAGTATTTT; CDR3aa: CASSLGSDTQYF
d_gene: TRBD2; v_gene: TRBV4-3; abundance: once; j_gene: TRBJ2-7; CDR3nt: TGCGCCAGCAGCCAAGATCAGGCGGGGGGTCCCTACGAGCAGTACTTC; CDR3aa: CASSQDQAGGPYEQYF
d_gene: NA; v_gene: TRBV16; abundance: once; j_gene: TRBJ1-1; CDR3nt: TGTGCCAGCAGCCAAACAGGGAACACTGAAGCTTTCTTT; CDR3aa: CASSQTGNTEAFF
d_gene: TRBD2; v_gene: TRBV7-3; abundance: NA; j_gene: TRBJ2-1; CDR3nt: TGTGCCAGCAGCCAACTAGCGGGGGGGTTCAATGAGCAGTTCTTC; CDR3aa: CASSQLAGGFNEQFF
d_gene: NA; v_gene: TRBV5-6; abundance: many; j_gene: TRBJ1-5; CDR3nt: TGTGCCAGCAGCTTGGATGGGGTCTACAATCAGCCCCAGCATTTT; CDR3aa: CASSLDGVYNQPQHF
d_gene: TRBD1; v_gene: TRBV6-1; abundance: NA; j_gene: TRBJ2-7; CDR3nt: TGTGCCAGCAGTGAAAAGACAGGGGGCTCCTACGAGCAGTACTTC; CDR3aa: CASSEKTGGSYEQYF
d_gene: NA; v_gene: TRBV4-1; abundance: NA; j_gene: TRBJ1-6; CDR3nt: TGCGCCAGCAGCCAAGCCTGGGACCGCGTAACAGATTCACCCCTCCACTTT; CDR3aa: CASSQAWDRVTDSPLHF
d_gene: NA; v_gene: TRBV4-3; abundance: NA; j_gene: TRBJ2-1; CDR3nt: TGCGCCAGCAGCCCCCACCGCCTTCGGAGCTCCTACAATGAGCAGTTCTTC; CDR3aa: CASSPHRLRSSYNEQFF
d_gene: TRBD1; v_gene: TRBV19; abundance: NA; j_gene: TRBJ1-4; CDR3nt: TGTGCCAGTAGCATCACCGGGACAGGGGGTGAAAAACTGTTTTTT; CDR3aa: CASSITGTGGEKLFF